This T cell receptor beta chain originates from a study of T-cell memory formation after mild COVID-19. Whole-study context: Largely, TCR clusters stayed within a single donor.

5'RACE, which relied on constant-segment primers, yielded TCR alpha and TCR beta cDNA libraries carrying sample barcodes and UMIs. Using its own MiXCR run on the 5' RACE reads, TCRdb lists one record per CDR3 protein. Among some 490,000 distinct CDR3 sequences listed, 18% were seen once. The CDR3 sequence is 14 residues long. V lost 0 bases to trimming and J lost 7 bases; unmatched junction nucleotides: 2. Germline CDR1 KGHDR, CDR2 SFDVKD. Only a few counts were recorded for this clonotype. The V call is TRBV24-1, the J call TRBJ2-1, with 7 bases that match TRBD1. The sample comprised PBMCs or a T cell subset sorted from them (not recorded which). The sequence was collected from an adult woman who had mild COVID-19 (a few samples of this study predate the infection). Cell type and time point are not known. The CDR3 DNA follows: TGTGCCACCAGTGATTTGGTCAGGGGGAATGAGCAGTTCTTC. Amino acids: CATSDLVRGNEQFF.